The T cell receptor beta chain under discussion was sequenced for a study of shared clonotypes between healthy human individuals. Study details: Contributing individuals were a couple of females and a few males aged 18 to 49.

Deep-level assay runs were performed. The data were produced by immunoSEQ multiplex PCR, yet TCRdb's version contains in-frame clones alone and is incomplete. The sample shows over 950,000 clones, roughly 80% of them seen only once. Looked up from germline, CDR1 is SGHRS and CDR2 is YFSETQ. The CDR3 totals 19 residues. J gave up 2 bases and V 4 bases, and 18 bases lay outside the gene matches. The chain employs TRBV5-1 and TRBJ2-1, with 7 bases fitting TRBD2. This TCR derives from a man between 18 and 35 years old in good health. Some clones in this sample may be carry-over from other donors' samples. Input material: memory CD4+ T cells from PBMCs. The subset denotes: CD45RA-negative fraction. As DNA, the CDR3 is TGCGCCAGCAGCCCCATCAAACTATTCGGGGGAGGGGCCTACAATGAGCAGTTCTTC. Protein: CASSPIKLFGGGAYNEQFF.